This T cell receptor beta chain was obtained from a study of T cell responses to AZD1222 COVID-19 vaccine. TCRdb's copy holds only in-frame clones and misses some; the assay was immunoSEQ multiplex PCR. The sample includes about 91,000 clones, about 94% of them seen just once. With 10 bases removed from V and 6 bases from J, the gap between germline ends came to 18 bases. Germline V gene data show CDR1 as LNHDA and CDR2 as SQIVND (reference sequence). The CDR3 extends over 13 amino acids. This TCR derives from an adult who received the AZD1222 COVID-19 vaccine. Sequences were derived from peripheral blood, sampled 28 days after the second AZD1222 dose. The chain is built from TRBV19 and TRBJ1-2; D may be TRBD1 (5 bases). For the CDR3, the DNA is TGTGCCACCACTTTGTGGGGGGGTAATGGCTACACCTTC. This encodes CATTLWGGNGYTF. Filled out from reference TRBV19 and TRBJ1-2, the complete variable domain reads DGGITQSPKYLFRKEGQNVTLSCEQNLNHDAMYWYRQDPGQGLRLIYYSQIVNDFQKGDIAEGYSVSREKKESFPLTVTSAQKNPTAFYLCATTLWGGNGYTFGSGTRLTVV.